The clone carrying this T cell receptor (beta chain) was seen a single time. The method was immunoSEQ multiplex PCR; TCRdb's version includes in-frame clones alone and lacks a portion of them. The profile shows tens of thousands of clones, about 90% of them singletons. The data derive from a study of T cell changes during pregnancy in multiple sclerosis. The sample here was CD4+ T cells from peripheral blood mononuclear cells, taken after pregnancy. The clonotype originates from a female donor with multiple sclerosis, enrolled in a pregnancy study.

The DNA of the CDR3 is TGTGCCAGCAGCCCCGGGGGACTAGCGACAATGTACGAGCAGTACTTC. Translated, it gives CASSPGGLATMYEQYF. This rearrangement joins TRBV5-4 to TRBJ2-7, with TRBD2 matching 10 bases. Germline V gives CDR1 SGHNT, CDR2 YYREEE (reference sequence). Trimming took 4 bases from V and 4 from J; bases not matched to a gene: 11. The CDR3 totals 16 residues. The whole variable domain, filled in from reference TRBV5-4 and TRBJ2-7, reads ETGVTQSPTHLIKTRGQQVTLRCSSQSGHNTVSWYQQALGQGPQFIFQYYREEENGRGNFPPRFSGLQFPNYSSELNVNALELDDSALYLCASSPGGLATMYEQYFGPGTRLTVT.